These 22 T cell receptor beta chains originate from one sample sequenced in a study of blood T cell repertoires in COVID-19. Sequencing was performed with immunoSEQ multiplex PCR; in TCRdb, only in-frame clones are kept and a portion is missing. The table lists 100,000 to 120,000 clones, roughly 82% of them singletons. Input material: peripheral blood. The receptors were gathered from a woman in her 40s with acute or convalescent COVID-19.

In DNA, the CDR3 is TGTGCCAGCAGCCGAGTAGGGACAGGGGGTCCCGATCAGCCCCAGCATTTT. Encoded protein: CASSRVGTGGPDQPQHF. The chain recombines TRBV5-5 with TRBJ1-5; TRBD1 agrees at 11 bases. With 4 bases clipped from V and 5 bases from J, the junction kept 11 bases outside the gene matches. CDR1 and CDR2 (germline): SGHKS, YYEKEE (reference sequence). The CDR3 totals 17 residues.

This clone appeared a few times. The chain joins TRBV2 to TRBJ1-2; D ambiguous. Germline CDR1 reads SNHLY; CDR2 reads FYNNEI. There are 13 residues in the CDR3. Between the trimmed V and J ends, which lost 5 bases and 2 bases, there was a span of 9 bases. The CDR3 nucleotides are TGTGCCAGCAGTAGAGGGAGGAACTATGGCTACACCTTC. This encodes CASSRGRNYGYTF.

V usage is TRBV5-8 and J usage is TRBJ1-2; D might be TRBD1 (5 bases). The ends were cut back, 0 bases at V and 1 base at J, with 13 bases in the middle. There are 16 residues in the CDR3. Germline CDR1 is SGHTS and CDR2 is YDEGEE. CDR3 in DNA: TGTGCCAGCAGCTTGGCCTCCGCAGGGCTTAACTATGGCTACACCTTC. This codes for CASSLASAGLNYGYTF.

CDR3 region: CASSSQVGGYTF. The CDR3 coding sequence is TGTGCCAGCAGTTCGCAGGTTGGGGGCTACACCTTC. This sequence joins TRBV6-5 and TRBJ1-2, with D unresolved. Germline V gene lookup returns CDR1 MNHEY and CDR2 SVGAGI. The CDR3 consists of 12 residues. The V and J ends lost 4 bases and 8 bases respectively, with 11 bases between them.

The chain links TRBV5-8 to TRBJ2-7, with 9 nucleotides matching TRBD2. The CDR3 is made up of 16 amino acids. V gave up 1 base and J gave up 1 base; unmatched junction bases: 6. Per germline, CDR1 SGHTS and CDR2 YDEGEE. In DNA form, the CDR3 reads TGTGCCAGCAGCTTGTTTCCAGCGGGGGGTTCCTACGAGCAGTACTTC. Its translation is CASSLFPAGGSYEQYF.

The rearrangement uses TRBV2 and TRBJ2-5; 7 bases are a match to TRBD1. This CDR3 is 15 amino acids long. Germline CDR1 and CDR2: SNHLY and FYNNEI. With 4 bases clipped from V and 1 base from J, the junction kept 6 bases outside the gene matches. CDR3 nucleotide sequence: TGTGCCAGCAGTGTAAGACAGGGTGGCCAAGAGACCCAGTACTTC. Amino acid sequence: CASSVRQGGQETQYF.

The V and J genes are TRBV30 and TRBJ2-1, with TRBD2 identical over 8 bases. Looked up from germline, CDR1 is GTSNPN and CDR2 is SVGIG (reference sequence). The CDR3 runs to 15 residues. V lost 3 bases and J lost 1; bases outside the gene matches: 5. As DNA, the CDR3 is TGTGCCTGGAGAAAAGCGGGGGTTTCCTACAATGAGCAGTTCTTC. Amino acids: CAWRKAGVSYNEQFF.

CDR3 sequence: CASSPPHRLGYTF. CDR3 sequence (DNA): TGTGCCAGCAGCCCCCCCCACAGGTTAGGCTACACCTTC. V and J are TRBV5-4 and TRBJ1-2; possible D gene TRBD1, 5 bases. Germline assignment: CDR1 SGHNT and CDR2 YYREEE (reference sequence). The CDR3 is made up of 13 amino acids. Trimming cost V 4 bases and J 8 bases, with 15 bases left between them.

The chain employs TRBV5-6 and TRBJ2-1; 11 bases agree with TRBD2. The ends lost 0 bases at V and 6 bases at J; junction bases unmatched: 11. CDR1 is SGHDT and CDR2 is YYEEEE in the germline V gene. The CDR3 is 18 residues long. The CDR3 DNA reads TGTGCCAGCAGCTTGGCCTATGGTAGCGGGGGGGCTTTCAATGAGCAGTTCTTC. The encoded protein is CASSLAYGSGGAFNEQFF. Combining the CDR3 with reference TRBV5-6 and TRBJ2-1 gives the whole variable domain DAGVTQSPTHLIKTRGQQVTLRCSPKSGHDTVSWYQQALGQGPQFIFQYYEEEERQRGNFPDRFSGHQFPNYSSELNVNALLLGDSALYLCASSLAYGSGGAFNEQFFGPGTRLTVL.

This chain uses TRBV30 with TRBJ1-2, with 9 bases matching TRBD1. In germline, CDR1 is GTSNPN, CDR2 SVGIG (reference sequence). V lost 3 bases and J lost 8; bases outside the gene matches: 13. This CDR3 region has 15 residues. CDR3 sequence reads: CAWSHSGTGSRGYTF. As DNA, the CDR3 is TGTGCCTGGAGCCATTCCGGGACAGGGTCGAGGGGCTACACCTTC.

The V gene is TRBV7-2, the J gene TRBJ2-7; D perhaps matches TRBD1 (6 bases). The CDR3 is made up of 15 amino acids. V gave up 6 bases and J gave up 1 base, with 16 bases separating them. CDR1 SGHTA and CDR2 FQGNSA come from the germline V gene. The CDR3, as DNA: TGTGCCAGCAGTTCCCAACTAGGGGGTTCCTACGAGCAGTACTTC. Its translation is CASSSQLGGSYEQYF.

This rearrangement joins TRBV7-9 to TRBJ2-7; TRBD2 matches at 10 bases. Germline V gene data show CDR1 as SEHNR and CDR2 as FQNEAQ (reference sequence). The CDR3 is made up of 17 amino acids. V was pared by 2 bases and J by 0 bases, with 7 bases of the junction left unmatched. The CDR3 DNA is TGTGCCAGCAGCTTACCTAGCGGGGGCCGAAGCTCCTACGAGCAGTACTTC. This encodes CASSLPSGGRSSYEQYF.

The sample holds a few counts of this clone. The CDR3 is CASSGTGNQPQHF. For the CDR3, the DNA is TGCGCCAGCAGCGGGACTGGCAATCAGCCCCAGCATTTT. The rearrangement links TRBV10-1 to TRBJ1-5, with a tentative D call TRBD1 (5 bases). Trimming removed 6 bases at V and 2 bases at J, with 8 bases between. Germline V gene sequence: CDR1 WNHNN, CDR2 SYGVQD (reference sequence). The length of the CDR3 is 13 residues.

This clone occurred a few times. This sequence joins TRBV6-5 and TRBJ1-2; maybe TRBD1 (6 bases). CDR3 length: 13 amino acids. The germline V and J ends were trimmed by 3 bases and 8 bases, with 13 bases remaining between them. CDR1 is MNHEY and CDR2 is SVGAGI in the germline V gene. This CDR3 is CASSYTGQFGYTF. The CDR3 nucleotides read TGTGCCAGCAGTTATACAGGGCAATTCGGCTACACCTTC.

The rearrangement joins TRBV12-3 or TRBV12-4 to TRBJ2-7, with a tentative D call TRBD1 (6 bases). CDR3 size: 12 residues. The V end lost 0 bases, the J end lost 6 bases, and 6 bases lay between the germline ends. CDR3 sequence: CASSLAGGEQYF. The CDR3 DNA is TGTGCCAGCAGTTTAGCAGGGGGCGAGCAGTACTTC.

V and J are TRBV10-3 and TRBJ2-5, with D perhaps TRBD2 (5 bases). The length of the CDR3 is 13 residues. Trimming stripped 10 bases from V and 1 base from J, with 13 bases between. From germline, CDR1 is ENHRY and CDR2 SYGVKD. Here the CDR3 DNA reads TGTGCCAGTCAAGGACTCCCCCAAGAGACCCAGTACTTC. Translating it yields CASQGLPQETQYF.

As DNA, the CDR3 is TGTGCCAGCAGCCCAATAGCGGGCTCCATGACCTACGAGCAGTACTTC. Protein sequence: CASSPIAGSMTYEQYF. The chain has TRBV6-2 or TRBV6-3 and TRBJ2-7; 7 nucleotides match TRBD2. This CDR3 is built from 16 residues. V was pared by 6 bases and J by 2 bases, with 13 bases of the junction left unmatched. Germline V gene lookup returns CDR1 MNHEY and CDR2 SVGEGT.

The chain joins TRBV5-5 to TRBJ2-4, with 9 bases aligning to TRBD1. This CDR3 region has 15 residues. The germline gives CDR1 SGHKS, CDR2 YYEKEE (reference sequence). V gave up 0 bases and J gave up 8 bases; unmatched junction bases: 6. CDR3 coding DNA: TGTGCCAGCAGCTTGGGGGACAGGGCTACGGACATTCAGTACTTC. The encoded protein is CASSLGDRATDIQYF.

The genes are TRBV4-1 and TRBJ2-1; 8 nucleotides line up with TRBD1. The germline CDR1 and CDR2 sequences are MGHRA and YSYEKL. The trim removed 3 bases at V and 2 bases at J, leaving 6 bases unmatched. The CDR3 length is 16 residues. The CDR3 bases are TGCGCCAGCAGCCATCCCGGGACAGGTACCTACAATGAGCAGTTCTTC. Protein sequence: CASSHPGTGTYNEQFF.

The V and J genes are TRBV7-6 and TRBJ2-2, with 11 bases matching TRBD1. This CDR3 is 15 amino acids long. CDR1 and CDR2 from the germline V gene are SGHVS and FNYEAQ. V lost 6 bases to trimming and J lost 5 bases; unmatched junction nucleotides: 5. CDR3 bases: TGTGCCAGCAGAGGGACAGGGGGTTTTACCGGGGAGCTGTTTTTT. It is translated as CASRGTGGFTGELFF.

This chain uses TRBV27 with TRBJ1-2; TRBD1 aligns across 7 bases. Per germline, CDR1 MNHEY and CDR2 SMNVEV (reference sequence). The CDR3 covers 15 residues. V shed 8 bases and J 0 bases; nucleotides not matched to a gene: 9. The CDR3 DNA reads TGTGCCAGCGGGTTACAGGGGACAGCTAACTATGGCTACACCTTC. Protein: CASGLQGTANYGYTF.

The genes are TRBV6-5 and TRBJ1-2; 10 nucleotides line up with TRBD1. The V segment lost 4 bases and the J segment 6 bases; nucleotides outside the gene matches: 11. This CDR3 comprises 16 residues. Germline lookup yields CDR1 MNHEY and CDR2 SVGAGI. The CDR3 sequence is CASSFRLDRGRNGYTF. The CDR3 region has the DNA TGTGCCAGCAGTTTCCGACTCGACAGGGGGCGCAATGGCTACACCTTC.